This T cell receptor (beta chain) was retrieved from a study of response to subunit inactivated influenza vaccine (dated by TCRdb to 2017 to 2018). Background on the whole study: To follow how T cells responded to a trivalent subunit inactivated influenza vaccine, the researchers relied on deep quantitative profiling of the T cell receptor repertoire.

Note on this clonotype: Its antigen remains unidentified. No base quality values were provided; no much bigger clone lies one nucleotide off.

The germline V gene supplies CDR1 SGDLS and CDR2 YYNGEE. Trimming removed 5 bases from V and 3 bases from J, leaving 14 bases between the germline ends. From the cysteine through the phenylalanine, the CDR3 covers 15 amino acids. The entry retains the CDR3 DNA only, 45 bases that are in frame from base 1. What the research found in general, with its limitations: The authors suggested that each seasonal influenza vaccination may recruit only a limited number of new T cells.

The library was produced with RT-PCR. TCRdb names Illumina HiSeq 2500 as the instrument used. TCRdb itself trimmed the public reads at Q25 with fastp, ran MiXCR and retained productive beta chains. Every CDR3 protein is listed once, alongside the most common genes and DNA of its rows. For this sample the table gives more than 200,000 distinct CDR3 sequences, of which 12% were detected only once. The top ten clonotypes cover approximately 7.8% of the sample. Specimen: non-naive T cells sorted from PBMCs, collected 14 to 15 days before vaccination. What this sample's cell subset or site label stands for: memory T cell fraction. This clonotype originated in a man aged 45-60 years who received an inactivated influenza vaccine. Donor details come from another sample of the same person, matched by shared clones. The V and J segments used are TRBV9 and TRBJ1-4, and TRBD1 may be the D gene, going by 6 matching bases. This receptor carries the CDR3 CASSGGGGANEKLFF. The DNA sequence is TGTGCCAGCAGTGGAGGAGGGGGAGCTAATGAAAAACTGTTTTTT. Reference TRBV9 and TRBJ1-4 genes cover what lies past the CDR3, so the full variable domain is DSGVTQTPKHLITATGQRVTLRCSPRSGDLSVYWYQQSLDQGLQFLIQYYNGEERAKGNILERFSAQQFPDLHSELNLSSLELGDSALYFCASSGGGGANEKLFFGSGTQLSVL.